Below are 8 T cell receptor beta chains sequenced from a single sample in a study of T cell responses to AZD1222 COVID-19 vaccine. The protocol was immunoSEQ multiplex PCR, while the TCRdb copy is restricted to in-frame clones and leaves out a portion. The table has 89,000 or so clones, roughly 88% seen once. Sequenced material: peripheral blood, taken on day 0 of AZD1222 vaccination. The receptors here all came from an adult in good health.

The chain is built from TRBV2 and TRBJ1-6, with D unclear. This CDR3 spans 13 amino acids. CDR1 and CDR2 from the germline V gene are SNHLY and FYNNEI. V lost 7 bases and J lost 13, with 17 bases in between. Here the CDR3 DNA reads TGTGCCAGCACCCCCCTTCCTTCCAATCCCCTCCACTTT. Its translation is CASTPLPSNPLHF.

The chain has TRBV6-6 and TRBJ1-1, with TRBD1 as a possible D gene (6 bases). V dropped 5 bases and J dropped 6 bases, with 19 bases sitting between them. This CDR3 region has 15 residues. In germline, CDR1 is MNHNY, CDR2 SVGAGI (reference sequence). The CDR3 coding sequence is TGTGCCAGCAGTCAACCACAGGGAAGTTTGGCTGAAGCTTTCTTT. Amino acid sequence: CASSQPQGSLAEAFF.

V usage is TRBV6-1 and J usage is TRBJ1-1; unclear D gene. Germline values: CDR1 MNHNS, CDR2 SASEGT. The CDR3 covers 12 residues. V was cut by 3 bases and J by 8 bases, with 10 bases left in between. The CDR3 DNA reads TGTGCCAGCAGTGAGGTAGGCAGGGAAGCTTTCTTT. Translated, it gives CASSEVGREAFF.

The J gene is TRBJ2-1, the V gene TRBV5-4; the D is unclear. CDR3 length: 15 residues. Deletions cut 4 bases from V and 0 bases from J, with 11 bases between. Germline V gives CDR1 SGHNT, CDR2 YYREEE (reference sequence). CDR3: CASSPYLSSYNEQFF. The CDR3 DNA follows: TGTGCCAGCAGCCCTTACTTGAGCTCCTACAATGAGCAGTTCTTC. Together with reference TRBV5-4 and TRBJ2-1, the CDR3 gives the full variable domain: ETGVTQSPTHLIKTRGQQVTLRCSSQSGHNTVSWYQQALGQGPQFIFQYYREEENGRGNFPPRFSGLQFPNYSSELNVNALELDDSALYLCASSPYLSSYNEQFFGPGTRLTVL.

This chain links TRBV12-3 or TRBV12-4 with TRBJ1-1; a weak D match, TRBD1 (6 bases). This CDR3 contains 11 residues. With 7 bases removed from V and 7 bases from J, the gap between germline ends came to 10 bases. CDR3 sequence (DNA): TGTGCCAGCAATGACAGGATTGAAGCTTTCTTT. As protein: CASNDRIEAFF.

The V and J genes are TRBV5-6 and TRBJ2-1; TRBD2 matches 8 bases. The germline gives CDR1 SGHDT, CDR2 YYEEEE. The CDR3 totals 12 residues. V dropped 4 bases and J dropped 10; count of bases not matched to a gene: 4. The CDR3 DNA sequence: TGTGCCAGCAGCCCTAGCGGGTTCGAGCAGTTCTTC. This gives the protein CASSPSGFEQFF.

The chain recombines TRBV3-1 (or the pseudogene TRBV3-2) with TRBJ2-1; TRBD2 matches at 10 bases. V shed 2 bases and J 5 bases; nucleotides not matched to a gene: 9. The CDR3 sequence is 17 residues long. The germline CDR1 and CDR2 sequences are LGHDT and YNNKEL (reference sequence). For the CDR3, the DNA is TGTGCCAGCAGCCAACCTCGGACTAGCGGCGGGGACAATGAGCAGTTCTTC. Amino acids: CASSQPRTSGGDNEQFF.

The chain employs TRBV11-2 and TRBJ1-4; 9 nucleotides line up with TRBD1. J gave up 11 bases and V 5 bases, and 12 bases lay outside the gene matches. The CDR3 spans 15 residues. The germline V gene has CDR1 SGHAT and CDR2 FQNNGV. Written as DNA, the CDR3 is TGTGCCAGCAGCCGCGCCGGGACAGGGTTTGAGAAACTGTTTTTT. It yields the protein CASSRAGTGFEKLFF.